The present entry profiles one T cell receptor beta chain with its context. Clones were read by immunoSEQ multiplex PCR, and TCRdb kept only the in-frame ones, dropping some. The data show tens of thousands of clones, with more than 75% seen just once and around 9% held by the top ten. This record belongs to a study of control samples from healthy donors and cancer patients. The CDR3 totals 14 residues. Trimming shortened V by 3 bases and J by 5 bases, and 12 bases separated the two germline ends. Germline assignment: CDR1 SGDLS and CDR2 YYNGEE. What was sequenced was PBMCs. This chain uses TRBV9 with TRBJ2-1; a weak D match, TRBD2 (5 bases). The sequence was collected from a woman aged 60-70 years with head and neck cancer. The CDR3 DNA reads TGTGCCAGCAGCGGGAGCGGACCTAACAATGAGCAGTTCTTC. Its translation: CASSGSGPNNEQFF.